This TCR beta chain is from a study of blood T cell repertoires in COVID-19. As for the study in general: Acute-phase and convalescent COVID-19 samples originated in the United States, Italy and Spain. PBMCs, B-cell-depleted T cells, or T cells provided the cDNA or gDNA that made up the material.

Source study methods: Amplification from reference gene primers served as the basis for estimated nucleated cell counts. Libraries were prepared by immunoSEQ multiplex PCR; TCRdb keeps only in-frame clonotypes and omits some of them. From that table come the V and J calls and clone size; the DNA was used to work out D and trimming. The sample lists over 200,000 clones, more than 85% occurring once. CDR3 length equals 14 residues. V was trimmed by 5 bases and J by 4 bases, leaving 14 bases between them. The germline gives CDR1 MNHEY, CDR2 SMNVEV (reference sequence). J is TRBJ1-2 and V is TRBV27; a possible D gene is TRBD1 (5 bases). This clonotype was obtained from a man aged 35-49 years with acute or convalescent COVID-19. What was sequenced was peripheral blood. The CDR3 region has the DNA TGTGCCAGCAGTCGGAAAGACAGTGGCTATGGCTACACCTTC. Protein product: CASSRKDSGYGYTF.